This T cell receptor beta chain came from a study of cytomegalovirus exposure and HLA in healthy donors. Study-wide points: Sequencing likely caused a cluster of highly shared sequence variants.

In regard to this clone: Its antigen is currently unknown.

In the PCR, 60 Vbeta and 13 Jbeta primers were used. Data came from immunoSEQ multiplex PCR; TCRdb stores just in-frame clones and leaves some out. The sample has about 150,000 clones; about 70% are singletons. Trimming at V came to 4 bases and at J to 5 bases, leaving 6 bases not matched to a gene. The CDR3 consists of 14 residues. Germline V gives CDR1 SGHNT, CDR2 YENEEA. The V call is TRBV11-3, the J call TRBJ1-1; 8 positions agree with TRBD1. This receptor was taken from a man aged 60-69 years in good health and CMV-seronegative. The sample consisted of PBMCs. The CDR3 sequence is CASSSGQGGTEAFF. The CDR3 bases are TGTGCCAGCAGCTCCGGACAGGGAGGGACTGAAGCTTTCTTT.